The rows below give T cell receptor beta chains drawn from one sample of a study of blood T cell repertoires in COVID-19. Sequencing was performed with immunoSEQ multiplex PCR; in TCRdb, only in-frame clones are kept and a portion is missing. The sample has tens of thousands of clones, over 75% seen once; the top ten hold about 8%. The sample consisted of peripheral blood. These receptors originate from a woman aged 50 to 65 with active COVID-19. The CDR3 runs from the conserved cysteine through the conserved F or W. Each record gives: D gene, V gene, J gene, clone size, CDR3 protein, CDR3 DNA. A D gene is named only where the DNA matches it firmly. Clone sizes are given selectively: once, few, many, or a class where the clone is expanded.

.	TRBV28	TRBJ2-3	once	CASSPISGVTQYF	TGTGCCAGCAGTCCGATTAGCGGCGTTACGCAGTATTTT
TRBD1	TRBV5-1	TRBJ2-7	once	CASSLGDRGYEQYF	TGCGCCAGCAGCTTGGGTGACAGGGGCTACGAGCAGTACTTC
.	TRBV21-1	TRBJ1-1	.	CASSRRTGGTEAFF	TGTGCCAGCAGCAGGAGGACAGGGGGCACTGAAGCTTTCTTT
TRBD1	TRBV7-3	TRBJ2-1	.	CASSLRDRDYNEQFF	TGTGCCAGCAGCTTAAGGGACAGAGATTACAATGAGCAGTTCTTC
TRBD1	TRBV2	TRBJ2-6	.	CASSRDRAGANVLTF	TGTGCCAGCAGTCGGGACAGGGCCGGGGCCAACGTCCTGACTTTC
TRBD2	TRBV28	TRBJ2-3	.	CASSPLAGGRTDTQYF	TGTGCCAGCAGTCCCCTAGCGGGAGGAAGGACAGATACGCAGTATTTT
TRBD1	TRBV19	TRBJ1-5	.	CASTLDRGRSNQPQHF	TGTGCCAGTACCTTGGACAGGGGGCGAAGCAATCAGCCCCAGCATTTT
TRBD1	TRBV19	TRBJ1-1	.	CASSVMGQGTEAFF	TGTGCCAGTAGCGTGATGGGACAGGGGACTGAAGCTTTCTTT
.	TRBV5-1	TRBJ2-1	.	CASSLGAAAMEQFF	TGCGCCAGCAGCTTGGGTGCGGCAGCAATGGAGCAGTTCTTC
TRBD1	TRBV19	TRBJ1-5	.	CASSIVGGQGNQPQHF	TGTGCCAGTAGTATTGTGGGGGGACAGGGAAATCAGCCCCAGCATTTT
TRBD1	TRBV18	TRBJ1-6	.	CASSVDRGSIYSPLHF	TGTGCCAGCTCAGTCGACAGGGGCTCAATTTATTCACCCCTCCACTTT
.	TRBV25-1	TRBJ1-1	.	CASSHNLRGNTEAFF	TGTGCCAGCAGTCATAACCTCAGGGGGAACACTGAAGCTTTCTTT
TRBD2	TRBV9	TRBJ2-1	.	CASSETSGGVRDYEQFF	TGTGCCAGCAGCGAGACTAGCGGGGGGGTTCGTGACTATGAGCAGTTCTTC
TRBD1	TRBV6-6	TRBJ2-2	medium-sized	CASREKDRDYTGELFF	TGTGCCAGCAGAGAGAAAGACAGGGATTACACCGGGGAGCTGTTTTTT
TRBD2	TRBV11-2	TRBJ2-1	.	CASSPRTSGSVEQFF	TGTGCCAGCAGCCCGCGGACTAGCGGGAGCGTTGAGCAGTTCTTC
.	TRBV2	TRBJ2-7	.	CASSEEAAGGYEQYF	TGTGCCAGCAGTGAAGAAGCGGCGGGTGGCTACGAGCAGTACTTC
TRBD1	TRBV30	TRBJ1-5	.	CAWSIGTGSQPQHF	TGTGCCTGGAGCATCGGGACAGGGAGTCAGCCCCAGCATTTT
.	TRBV28	TRBJ2-3	.	CASSLRDPQYF	TGTGCCAGCAGTTTGCGGGATCCGCAGTATTTT
TRBD2	TRBV24-1	TRBJ2-7	.	CAALGTSDEVTYEQYF	TGTGCCGCATTAGGGACTAGCGATGAGGTGACTTACGAGCAGTACTTC
TRBD1	TRBV10-3	TRBJ1-5	.	CAISEQGGQPQHF	TGTGCCATCAGTGAACAGGGGGGCCAGCCCCAGCATTTT
TRBD1	TRBV28	TRBJ2-2	medium-sized	CASRQGEAGELFF	TGTGCCAGCCGACAGGGGGAAGCCGGGGAGCTGTTTTTT
.	TRBV24-1	TRBJ2-2	.	CATSEAGAGTGELFF	TGTGCCACCAGTGAGGCAGGGGCGGGCACCGGGGAGCTGTTTTTT
TRBD2	TRBV28	TRBJ2-7	.	CASSSKSGTSGTQLQYEQYF	TGTGCCAGCAGTTCCAAATCTGGGACTAGCGGGACTCAATTACAATACGAGCAGTACTTC
.	TRBV6-4	TRBJ2-6	.	CASSETYTGANVLTF	TGTGCCAGCAGTGAGACATATACAGGGGCCAACGTCCTGACTTTC
TRBD2	TRBV19	TRBJ2-1	.	CASSIGVGGSEQFF	TGTGCCAGTAGTATAGGGGTGGGCGGGAGTGAGCAGTTCTTC
TRBD1	TRBV2	TRBJ2-1	.	CASKRTGTGLYNEQFF	TGTGCCAGCAAAAGGACCGGGACAGGACTCTACAATGAGCAGTTCTTC
.	TRBV7-2	TRBJ2-3	.	CASSLAGGTDTQYF	TGTGCCAGCAGCTTAGCGGGAGGCACAGATACGCAGTATTTT
TRBD1	TRBV19	TRBJ1-2	.	CASSSRTGYYGYTF	TGTGCCAGTAGTTCCCGGACAGGGTACTATGGCTACACCTTC
.	TRBV29-1	TRBJ1-1	.	CSVTGLQGMNTEAFF	TGCAGCGTCACAGGGTTGCAGGGTATGAACACTGAAGCTTTCTTT
.	TRBV12-3/TRBV12-4	TRBJ1-1	.	CASSSDRNTEAFF	TGTGCCAGCAGTAGCGACAGGAACACTGAAGCTTTCTTT
.	TRBV9	TRBJ1-2	.	CASSVVGDSLYGYTF	TGTGCCAGCAGCGTAGTAGGAGACAGCCTCTATGGCTACACCTTC
.	TRBV7-2	TRBJ2-7	.	CASTYVRGIHEQYF	TGTGCCAGCACCTACGTCCGAGGGATCCACGAGCAGTACTTC
.	TRBV11-2	TRBJ1-2	.	CASSLQGIAGYTF	TGTGCCAGCAGCTTGCAGGGGATAGCTGGCTACACCTTC
TRBD1	TRBV25-1	TRBJ2-7	.	CASRALTGGDYEQYF	TGTGCCAGCAGGGCTCTTACAGGGGGTGACTACGAGCAGTACTTC
.	TRBV9	TRBJ1-1	.	CASSVGENTEAFF	TGTGCCAGCAGCGTCGGGGAGAACACTGAAGCTTTCTTT
.	TRBV29-1	TRBJ2-1	.	CSVLVTGNSYNEQFF	TGCAGCGTTCTAGTCACAGGGAACTCCTACAATGAGCAGTTCTTC
.	TRBV5-8	TRBJ2-1	.	CASSRDYNEQFF	TGTGCCAGCAGCCGAGACTACAATGAGCAGTTCTTC
.	TRBV19	TRBJ1-1	.	CASSIGTSNTEAFF	TGTGCCAGTAGTATTGGGACATCAAACACTGAAGCTTTCTTT
TRBD2	TRBV6-5	TRBJ2-2	.	CASRPPGLEVGELFF	TGTGCCAGCAGGCCCCCGGGACTAGAGGTCGGGGAGCTGTTTTTT
TRBD1	TRBV19	TRBJ2-1	.	CASSVRTGGREQFF	TGTGCCAGTAGTGTCAGGACAGGGGGACGGGAGCAGTTCTTC
.	TRBV6-7	TRBJ2-3	.	CASSFTETSTDTQYF	TGTGCCAGCAGCTTCACAGAAACTAGCACAGATACGCAGTATTTT
TRBD1	TRBV9	TRBJ1-2	.	CASSGLTGNGYTF	TGTGCCAGCAGCGGTTTGACAGGGAATGGCTACACCTTC
.	TRBV20-1	TRBJ2-2	.	CSVRRTGELFF	TGCAGCGTTAGGAGGACCGGGGAGCTGTTTTTT
.	TRBV6-5	TRBJ1-1	.	CASSSFRGTEAFF	TGTGCCAGCAGTTCCTTCAGAGGTACTGAAGCTTTCTTT
.	TRBV11-2	TRBJ1-3	.	CASSLVGGSGNTIYF	TGTGCCAGCAGCTTAGTGGGGGGATCCGGAAACACCATATATTTT
TRBD1	TRBV4-2	TRBJ1-5	few	CASSQAGGADQPQHF	TGTGCCAGCAGCCAAGCAGGGGGCGCGGATCAGCCCCAGCATTTT
.	TRBV6-2/TRBV6-3	TRBJ1-5	.	CASSYGAGRNQPQHF	TGTGCCAGCAGTTACGGGGCAGGGAGGAATCAGCCCCAGCATTTT
TRBD1	TRBV19	TRBJ2-7	.	CASSLRQGQSEQYF	TGTGCCAGTAGTCTTCGACAGGGCCAATCCGAGCAGTACTTC
.	TRBV27	TRBJ2-7	.	CASSLLGGEQYF	TGTGCCAGCAGTTTACTAGGGGGTGAGCAGTACTTC
TRBD1	TRBV5-1	TRBJ2-2	.	CASSDPQGAGELFF	TGCGCCAGCAGCGACCCTCAGGGGGCCGGGGAGCTGTTTTTT
.	TRBV7-9	TRBJ1-1	.	CASSLGLQGTITEAFF	TGTGCCAGCAGCTTAGGGTTGCAGGGGACGATAACTGAAGCTTTCTTT
.	TRBV3-1/TRBV3-2	TRBJ2-5	.	CASSHFPAEETQYF	TGTGCCAGCAGCCACTTCCCAGCGGAAGAGACCCAGTACTTC
.	TRBV12-3/TRBV12-4	TRBJ1-2	.	CASSFGGGSGYTF	TGTGCCAGCAGTTTCGGGGGGGGTTCTGGCTACACCTTC
TRBD1	TRBV18	TRBJ2-7	few	CASSPNEGAWEQYF	TGTGCCAGCTCACCAAATGAGGGGGCCTGGGAGCAGTACTTC